The TCR beta chain described here comes from a study of blood T cells in healthy people across ages. Across the study: When template switching was applied, about one barcoded beta molecule was captured per two T cells.

The CDR3 extends over 13 amino acids. The junction had 9 bases not matched to a gene; V was cut back by 7 bases and J by 9 bases. Germline loops: CDR1 ENHRY, CDR2 SYGVKD. The authors ran a second PCR of roughly 6 to 12 cycles using a sample-barcoded 5' primer and a J-beta primer mix. Each TCR beta cDNA got a 12-nucleotide random molecular identifier. TCRdb independently ran MiXCR on the 5' RACE reads; one entry per CDR3 protein. Altogether under 800,000 distinct CDR3 sequences are present, roughly two fifths being singletons, with the ten largest covering less than 25%. The receptor was derived from an older woman in good health. This chain connects TRBV10-3 to TRBJ2-1, with TRBD2 identical over 7 bases. Material for sequencing was blood. CDR3: CAITSKRGGEQFF. CDR3 nucleotides: TGTGCCATCACTTCAAAGCGGGGCGGTGAGCAGTTCTTC.